This T cell receptor (beta chain) derives from a study of T cell responses to AZD1222 COVID-19 vaccine. Findings of the study overall: Across spike, vaccine-associated CD4 TCRs were found, dominant at 160-218 and 743-854. The peak T cell response came first, and repertoires were sampled only after it.

In the case of this clone: The target antigen is unknown.

Looked up from germline, CDR1 is LNHDA and CDR2 is SQIVND (reference sequence). This CDR3 has 13 residues. V was trimmed by 6 bases and J by 4 bases, leaving 10 bases between them. Generated by immunoSEQ multiplex PCR, the TCRdb table keeps only in-frame clones and is missing some. The sample holds about 120,000 clones, under 90% seen once. Sequences were derived from peripheral blood, sampled on day 0 of AZD1222 vaccination. The rearrangement links TRBV19 to TRBJ1-5; perhaps TRBD1 as D (5 bases). The TCR originated in an adult in good health. The CDR3 DNA follows: TGTGCCAGTAGCGCGACAGTGAATCAGCCCCAGCATTTT. Protein sequence: CASSATVNQPQHF.